The entry below gives a single TCR beta chain sequence along with its context. These data belong to a study of T cell responses to AZD1222 COVID-19 vaccine. Study-wide context: Recipients boosted at about 4 weeks or about 12 weeks are pooled.

TCRdb's table, derived via immunoSEQ multiplex PCR, lists solely in-frame clones and lacks some. The sample shows approximately 100,000 clones, approximately 89% of them seen only once. Germline CDR1 MNHEY, CDR2 SVGEGT. The CDR3 has 14 residues. V dropped 2 bases and J dropped 0 bases, with 5 bases sitting between them. The receptor was isolated from an adult in good health. This sequence joins TRBV6-2 or TRBV6-3 and TRBJ1-5; D not resolved. The sample consisted of peripheral blood, taken on day 0 of AZD1222 vaccination. This CDR3 is CASSYPHSNQPQHF. The CDR3 DNA sequence: TGTGCCAGCAGTTACCCCCATAGCAATCAGCCCCAGCATTTT.